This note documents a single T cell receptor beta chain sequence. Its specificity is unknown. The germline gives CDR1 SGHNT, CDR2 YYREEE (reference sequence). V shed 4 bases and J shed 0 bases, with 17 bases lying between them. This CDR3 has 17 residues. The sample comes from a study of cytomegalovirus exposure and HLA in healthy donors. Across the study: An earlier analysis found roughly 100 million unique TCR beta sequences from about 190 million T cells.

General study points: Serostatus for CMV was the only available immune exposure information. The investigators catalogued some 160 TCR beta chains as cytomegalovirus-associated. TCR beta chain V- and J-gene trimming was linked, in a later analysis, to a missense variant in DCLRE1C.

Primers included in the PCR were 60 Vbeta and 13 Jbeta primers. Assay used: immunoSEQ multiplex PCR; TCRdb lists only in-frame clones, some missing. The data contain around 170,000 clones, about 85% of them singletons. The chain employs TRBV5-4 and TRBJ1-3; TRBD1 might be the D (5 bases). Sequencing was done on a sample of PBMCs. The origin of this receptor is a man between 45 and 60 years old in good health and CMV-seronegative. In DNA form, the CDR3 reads TGTGCCAGCAGCCCCCATTCTAGCGGGGCCTCTGGAAACACCATATATTTT. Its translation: CASSPHSSGASGNTIYF.